These 8 T cell receptor beta chains were all obtained from the same sample, sequenced in a study of lymphopenia after photon versus proton radiotherapy. Libraries were prepared by immunoSEQ multiplex PCR; TCRdb keeps only in-frame clonotypes and omits some of them. The repertoire holds 15,000 to 20,000 clones, 80% to 90% seen once, with more than 8.5% in the top ten. Sequenced here: peripheral blood, sampled from a patient treated with proton-based radiotherapy. These receptors originate from a man in his 70s with pancreatic cancer.

This clone has just a few counts. CDR3 sequence reads: CAGTQGNSNNEQFF. In DNA form, the CDR3 reads TGTGCCGGGACACAGGGGAATTCAAACAATGAGCAGTTCTTC. V is TRBV2 and J is TRBJ2-1; 7 nucleotides agree with TRBD1. J was trimmed by 5 bases and V by 11 bases; bases with no gene match: 12. Germline lookup yields CDR1 SNHLY and CDR2 FYNNEI. CDR3 length equals 14 residues. Complete variable domain (other parts from reference TRBV2 and TRBJ2-1): EPEVTQTPSHQVTQMGQEVILRCVPISNHLYFYWYRQILGQKVEFLVSFYNNEISEKSEIFDDQFSVERPDGSNFTLKIRSTKLEDSAMYFCAGTQGNSNNEQFFGPGTRLTVL.

V gene TRBV5-1 combines with J gene TRBJ2-7, with 8 positions matching TRBD2. The CDR3 runs 14 residues. V shed 1 base and J 2 bases; nucleotides not matched to a gene: 2. CDR1 SGHRS and CDR2 YFSETQ come from the germline V gene. For the CDR3, the DNA is TGCGCCAGCAGCTTGACGGGGGGGACCTACGAGCAGTACTTC. This encodes CASSLTGGTYEQYF.

The chain recombines TRBV27 with TRBJ2-5, with 10 bases matching TRBD1. The V segment lost 4 bases and the J segment 5 bases; nucleotides outside the gene matches: 4. The CDR3 contains 14 residues. From germline, CDR1 is MNHEY and CDR2 SMNVEV (reference sequence). Here the CDR3 reads CASSWTGGRETQYF. CDR3 nucleotides: TGTGCCAGCAGTTGGACAGGGGGTAGGGAGACCCAGTACTTC.

The chain couples TRBV5-6 to TRBJ2-2; D possibly uses TRBD1 or TRBD2 (5 bases each). This CDR3 contains 15 residues. Germline CDR1 SGHDT, CDR2 YYEEEE. Deletions cut 1 base from V and 7 bases from J, with 14 bases between. The CDR3 DNA reads as TGTGCCAGCAGCTTGAGGGCGAGTGGGGGCGGGGAGCTGTTTTTT. Its protein is CASSLRASGGGELFF.

The CDR3 DNA sequence: TGTGCCAGTAGTGGCGGGATGATAGCGGGGACCTCCTACGAGCAGTACTTC. Its translation: CASSGGMIAGTSYEQYF. The J gene is TRBJ2-7, the V gene TRBV19; TRBD2 agrees at 8 bases. V was clipped by 5 bases and J by 0 bases; unmatched bases: 12. The CDR3 extends over 17 amino acids. Germline values: CDR1 LNHDA, CDR2 SQIVND (reference sequence).

The V gene is TRBV4-2, the J gene TRBJ2-2, with 8 bases aligning to TRBD1. Trimming took 4 bases from V and 5 from J; bases not matched to a gene: 15. This CDR3 comprises 18 residues. Germline V gene sequence: CDR1 LGHNA, CDR2 YNFKEQ. CDR3 sequence (DNA): TGTGCCAGCAGCCCAAACTGGGGGCAGGGGGCCTTGACCGGGGAGCTGTTTTTT. The encoded protein is CASSPNWGQGALTGELFF.

This clone was picked up one time. The chain uses TRBV5-4 and TRBJ1-1; D is perhaps TRBD1 (5 bases). The CDR3 length is 17 residues. CDR1 SGHNT and CDR2 YYREEE come from the germline V gene (reference sequence). Trimming shortened V by 4 bases and J by 0 bases, and 19 bases separated the two germline ends. The CDR3 is CASSPGEVRGMNTEAFF. CDR3 DNA: TGTGCCAGCAGCCCGGGGGAGGTGCGGGGAATGAACACTGAAGCTTTCTTT.

J is TRBJ2-2 and V is TRBV7-2; 7 bases map to TRBD1. V dropped 2 bases and J dropped 4; count of bases not matched to a gene: 4. The CDR3 has 15 amino acids. Germline V gives CDR1 SGHTA, CDR2 FQGNSA. CDR3 sequence: CASSLRQGPTGELFF. CDR3 coding DNA: TGTGCCAGCAGCTTAAGACAGGGACCCACCGGGGAGCTGTTTTTT. The full variable domain, in which reference TRBV7-2 and TRBJ2-2 provide the parts outside the CDR3, is GAGVSQSPSNKVTEKGKDVELRCDPISGHTALYWYRQSLGQGLEFLIYFQGNSAPDKSGLPSDRFSAERTGGSVSTLTIQRTQQEDSAVYLCASSLRQGPTGELFFGEGSRLTVL.